Each of the 32 T cell receptor beta chains below was sequenced from the same sample in a study of technical replicates of blood from several donors. This table comes from immunoSEQ multiplex PCR, and its TCRdb copy is limited to in-frame clones, with some not included. The sample has some 57,000 clones; around 97% are singletons. The sample taken for sequencing was T cells isolated from PBMCs. The receptors here all came from a human donor in good health.

The chain recombines TRBV19 with TRBJ1-1; TRBD1 aligns across 8 bases. CDR1 is LNHDA, CDR2 SQIVND, per germline (reference sequence). The V segment lost 5 bases and the J segment 2 bases; nucleotides outside the gene matches: 7. The CDR3 runs 15 residues. The chain's CDR3 is CASSFLDRDNTEAFF. DNA of the CDR3: TGTGCCAGTAGTTTCTTGGACAGGGATAACACTGAAGCTTTCTTT.

The V call is TRBV29-1, the J call TRBJ2-1; 7 nucleotides line up with TRBD2. The germline gives CDR1 SQVTM, CDR2 ANQGSEA. This CDR3 spans 13 amino acids. V dropped 5 bases and J dropped 7; count of bases not matched to a gene: 8. In DNA, the CDR3 is TGCAGCGTTCGACTAGCTATTACGAATGAGCAGTTCTTC. Protein product: CSVRLAITNEQFF.

This clone occurred once. The V gene is TRBV5-6, the J gene TRBJ1-1, with D unclear. This CDR3 region has 16 residues. Looked up from germline, CDR1 is SGHDT and CDR2 is YYEEEE. Trimming cost V 5 bases and J 7 bases, with 24 bases left between them. The CDR3 DNA reads TGTGCCAGCAGTTTTTTCCTCTTGACGGAGGGATTTGAAGCTTTCTTT. Translating it yields CASSFFLLTEGFEAFF.

This clone was observed a single time. This chain links TRBV5-4 with TRBJ1-1, with no clear D. The CDR3 loop spans 14 amino acids. Germline CDR1 reads SGHNT; CDR2 reads YYREEE (reference sequence). Trimming took off 1 base at V and 2 bases at J, with 9 bases between the two ends. Here the CDR3 reads CASSLFSLNTEAFF. In nucleotides, the CDR3 is TGTGCCAGCAGCTTGTTTTCTCTCAACACTGAAGCTTTCTTT.

The chain uses TRBV7-9 and TRBJ2-7; D gene ambiguous. The germline V gene has CDR1 SEHNR and CDR2 FQNEAQ (reference sequence). V lost 4 bases and J 0 bases, leaving 7 bases between the germline ends. This CDR3 region has 13 residues. The CDR3 reads CASSSRSSYEQYF. CDR3 nucleotides: TGTGCCAGCAGCTCGAGGAGCTCCTACGAGCAGTACTTC.

The CDR3 loop is CASSFDSTGGNWGGYTF. The CDR3 nucleotides read TGTGCCAGCAGCTTTGATAGCACAGGGGGTAATTGGGGTGGCTACACCTTC. J is TRBJ1-2 and V is TRBV5-4, with TRBD1 identical over 8 bases. The CDR3 sequence is 17 residues long. The junction had 16 bases not matched to a gene; V was cut back by 2 bases and J by 7 bases. Germline V gene lookup returns CDR1 SGHNT and CDR2 YYREEE (reference sequence).

V usage is TRBV7-9 and J usage is TRBJ2-3; D gene unclear. The CDR3 spans 13 residues. Between the trimmed V and J ends, which lost 1 base and 4 bases, there was a span of 6 bases. Germline V gene lookup returns CDR1 SEHNR and CDR2 FQNEAQ (reference sequence). In DNA form, the CDR3 reads TGTGCCAGCAGCTTAGAAGTAGCAGATACGCAGTATTTT. Protein sequence: CASSLEVADTQYF.

This CDR3 reads CATSVGREGSEQYF. The CDR3 DNA reads TGTGCCACCAGCGTAGGGAGGGAGGGCAGCGAGCAGTACTTC. The chain carries TRBV15 and TRBJ2-7, with 7 nucleotides matching TRBD2. With 5 bases clipped from V and 6 bases from J, the junction kept 10 bases outside the gene matches. The CDR3 has 14 amino acids. Germline V lookup: CDR1 LNHNV, CDR2 YYDKDF (reference sequence).

The V call is TRBV5-1, the J call TRBJ2-3; possibly TRBD2 for D (6 bases). The germline V gene encodes CDR1 SGHRS and CDR2 YFSETQ. The CDR3 runs 13 residues. V was cut by 0 bases and J by 6 bases, with 8 bases left in between. CDR3 sequence reads: CASSLASGDTQYF. In DNA, the CDR3 is TGCGCCAGCAGCTTGGCGAGCGGGGATACGCAGTATTTT. Drawing the rest from reference TRBV5-1 and TRBJ2-3, the complete variable domain is KAGVTQTPRYLIKTRGQQVTLSCSPISGHRSVSWYQQTPGQGLQFLFEYFSETQRNKGNFPGRFSGRQFSNSRSEMNVSTLELGDSALYLCASSLASGDTQYFGPGTRLTVL.

About this clone itself: The junction differs from germline at one of its ends, possibly a read error. The rearrangement joins TRBV7-7 to TRBJ2-2; tentative D call: TRBD2 (6 bases). CDR3 length: 17 amino acids. The germline V gene encodes CDR1 SSHAT and CDR2 FNYEAQ (reference sequence). In DNA, the CDR3 is TGTGCTAGCACCCCCCGGGTTCGGGCGGGAAACACCGGGGAGCTGTTTTTT. This encodes CASTPRVRAGNTGELFF.

The chain is built from TRBV30 and TRBJ1-4; weak D call: TRBD1 (5 bases). This CDR3 is 12 amino acids long. Trimming stripped 5 bases from V and 7 bases from J, with 11 bases between. The germline V gene encodes CDR1 GTSNPN and CDR2 SVGIG (reference sequence). This CDR3 reads CAWGQYSEKLFF. The CDR3 coding sequence is TGTGCCTGGGGACAATACAGTGAAAAACTGTTTTTT.

The chain joins TRBV11-2 to TRBJ1-1; no clear D gene. V was pared by 3 bases and J by 8 bases, with 7 bases between. This CDR3 is 11 amino acids long. Germline values: CDR1 SGHAT, CDR2 FQNNGV. The CDR3 nucleotides read TGTGCCAGCAGCTTCGGTGTGGAAGCTTTCTTT. Amino acids: CASSFGVEAFF.

This clone was recorded a few times. This chain connects TRBV5-1 to TRBJ1-1; tentatively, D is TRBD1 (5 bases). The CDR3 loop spans 14 amino acids. The germline gives CDR1 SGHRS, CDR2 YFSETQ. The V and J ends lost 4 bases and 1 base respectively, with 11 bases between them. This CDR3 reads CASSRTGENTEAFF. The CDR3 DNA reads TGCGCCAGCAGCCGTACAGGTGAGAACACTGAAGCTTTCTTT.

This chain uses TRBV29-1 with TRBJ1-2; D gene uncertain. The CDR3 is 13 residues long. The germline V gene encodes CDR1 SQVTM and CDR2 ANQGSEA. Trimming took off 2 bases at V and 4 bases at J, with 11 bases between the two ends. The CDR3 DNA follows: TGCAGCGTTGAATATCTGGGAGGCTATGGCTACACCTTC. Its translation: CSVEYLGGYGYTF.

The chain employs TRBV5-1 and TRBJ1-6; TRBD1 matches 8 bases. Germline CDR1 is SGHRS and CDR2 is YFSETQ. The V gene end was trimmed by 2 bases and the J gene end by 9 bases; junction bases not matched to a gene: 1. The CDR3 contains 13 residues. CDR3 loop: CASSLQGGSPLHF. CDR3 DNA: TGCGCCAGCAGCTTACAGGGGGGTTCACCCCTCCACTTT. Filled out from reference TRBV5-1 and TRBJ1-6, the complete variable domain reads KAGVTQTPRYLIKTRGQQVTLSCSPISGHRSVSWYQQTPGQGLQFLFEYFSETQRNKGNFPGRFSGRQFSNSRSEMNVSTLELGDSALYLCASSLQGGSPLHFGNGTRLTVT.

The genes are TRBV7-9 and TRBJ2-7; D unresolved. Germline values: CDR1 SEHNR, CDR2 FQNEAQ (reference sequence). This CDR3 spans 13 amino acids. Trimming took off 8 bases at V and 5 bases at J, with 16 bases between the two ends. CDR3 DNA: TGTGCCAGCGACGCGGTAAAGAGCCACGAGCAGTACTTC. Protein: CASDAVKSHEQYF.

This chain links TRBV6-5 with TRBJ2-1; 8 positions match TRBD1. V was pared by 2 bases and J by 4 bases, with 7 bases of the junction left unmatched. The CDR3 is made up of 16 amino acids. Germline V CDR1 and CDR2: MNHEY, SVGAGI. The CDR3 here is CASSYNQGATYNEQFF. The CDR3 nucleotides read TGTGCCAGCAGTTACAACCAGGGGGCAACTTACAATGAGCAGTTCTTC.

The rearrangement joins TRBV6-1 to TRBJ1-3; D is possibly TRBD1 (6 bases). The germline gives CDR1 MNHNS, CDR2 SASEGT. The CDR3 covers 16 residues. Trimming cost V 2 bases and J 2 bases, with 13 bases left between them. This chain's CDR3 is CASSEKQGITGNTIYF. The CDR3 DNA follows: TGTGCCAGCAGTGAAAAACAGGGAATTACTGGAAACACCATATATTTT.

The V call is TRBV28, the J call TRBJ2-7, with unresolved D. V was pared by 3 bases and J by 4 bases, with 13 bases between. This CDR3 contains 14 residues. Germline V gene lookup returns CDR1 MDHEN and CDR2 SYDVKM. DNA for the CDR3: TGTGCCAGCAGTTTCGACACTTTAAGATACGAGCAGTACTTC. Translation gives CASSFDTLRYEQYF.

CDR3 region: CASSQVQGADEQYF. In nucleotides, the CDR3 is TGCGCCAGCAGCCAAGTACAGGGGGCCGACGAGCAGTACTTC. The rearrangement joins TRBV4-1 to TRBJ2-7; TRBD1 aligns across 9 bases. The J segment lost 5 bases and the V segment lost 1 base, leaving 3 bases of the junction unmatched. CDR3 length: 14 amino acids. CDR1 and CDR2 from the germline V gene are MGHRA and YSYEKL.

V and J are TRBV10-1 and TRBJ2-7; 8 nucleotides line up with TRBD1. The CDR3 contains 14 residues. Per germline, CDR1 WNHNN and CDR2 SYGVQD (reference sequence). The junction had 5 bases not matched to a gene; V was cut back by 3 bases and J by 4 bases. The CDR3 protein is CASSEGTGSYEQYF. The CDR3 DNA follows: TGCGCCAGCAGTGAAGGGACAGGATCTTACGAGCAGTACTTC.

This chain uses TRBV28 with TRBJ1-2; D gene ambiguous. The CDR3 covers 16 residues. Trimming stripped 4 bases from V and 6 bases from J, with 21 bases between. The germline V gene encodes CDR1 MDHEN and CDR2 SYDVKM. In DNA, the CDR3 is TGTGCCAGCAGTTACCCAGAGGTCGGAGGGCTAAATGGCTACACCTTC. As protein: CASSYPEVGGLNGYTF.

The V call is TRBV28, the J call TRBJ2-7; perhaps TRBD1 as D (5 bases). The germline V gene encodes CDR1 MDHEN and CDR2 SYDVKM. This CDR3 contains 15 residues. V gave up 5 bases and J gave up 3 bases, with 17 bases separating them. The CDR3 loop reads CASSLIQGRSYEQYF. For the CDR3, the DNA is TGTGCCAGCAGTCTAATCCAGGGTAGGAGCTACGAGCAGTACTTC. The complete variable domain, with remaining parts taken from reference TRBV28 and TRBJ2-7, reads DVKVTQSSRYLVKRTGEKVFLECVQDMDHENMFWYRQDPGLGLRLIYFSYDVKMKEKGDIPEGYSVSREKKERFSLILESASTNQTSMYLCASSLIQGRSYEQYFGPGTRLTVT.

The chain combines TRBV4-2 with TRBJ2-3; 12 bases line up with TRBD2. The CDR3 is 16 amino acids. The junction had 5 bases not matched to a gene; V was cut back by 4 bases and J by 3 bases. Germline CDR1 is LGHNA and CDR2 is YNFKEQ. The CDR3 spells CASSPLAGGRTDTQYF. CDR3 coding DNA: TGTGCCAGCAGCCCCCTAGCGGGAGGGAGAACAGATACGCAGTATTTT.

The chain's CDR3 is CASRTSGGARETQYF. CDR3 bases: TGTGCCAGCAGGACTAGCGGGGGGGCACGGGAGACCCAGTACTTC. V gene TRBV2 combines with J gene TRBJ2-5, with 14 nucleotides matching TRBD2. The germline V gene has CDR1 SNHLY and CDR2 FYNNEI. The CDR3 totals 15 residues. Trimming took 6 bases from V and 5 from J; bases not matched to a gene: 5.

The chain links TRBV5-1 to TRBJ2-5, with TRBD2 matching 8 bases. Unmatched junction bases numbered 4, after V lost 3 bases and J lost 3 bases. CDR3 length equals 14 residues. Germline CDR1 and CDR2: SGHRS and YFSETQ. CDR3 in amino acids: CASSSGGAEETQYF. The CDR3 nucleotides are TGCGCCAGCAGCTCCGGGGGGGCCGAAGAGACCCAGTACTTC.

The chain uses TRBV11-2 and TRBJ2-3; tentatively, D is TRBD2 (7 bases). The CDR3 extends over 14 amino acids. V was shortened by 8 bases and J by 4 bases, with 16 bases between the two germline ends. The germline CDR1 and CDR2 sequences are SGHAT and FQNNGV. The CDR3 DNA sequence: TGTGCCAGCGCCCTAAGGGAGGGGGCAGATACGCAGTATTTT. It yields the protein CASALREGADTQYF.

CDR3 amino acids: CASSLNSGINEQFF. CDR3 DNA: TGTGCCAGCAGCTTAAATTCAGGGATAAATGAGCAGTTCTTC. The chain joins TRBV7-9 to TRBJ2-1; TRBD1 is a possible D gene (5 bases). This CDR3 is built from 14 residues. Trimming shortened V by 2 bases and J by 7 bases, and 12 bases separated the two germline ends. Germline V CDR1 and CDR2: SEHNR, FQNEAQ (reference sequence). The full variable domain, its missing parts supplied by reference TRBV7-9 and TRBJ2-1, is DTGVSQNPRHKITKRGQNVTFRCDPISEHNRLYWYRQTLGQGPEFLTYFQNEAQLEKSRLLSDRFSAERPKGSFSTLEIQRTEQGDSAMYLCASSLNSGINEQFFGPGTRLTVL.

The DNA of the CDR3 is TGTGCCATGCAAAGACAGGTTCCAAACTATGGCTACACCTTC. It specifies CAMQRQVPNYGYTF. The rearrangement uses TRBV7-2 and TRBJ1-2; TRBD1 is a possible D gene (6 bases). The V end lost 10 bases, the J end lost 2 bases, and 17 bases lay between the germline ends. From germline, CDR1 is SGHTA and CDR2 FQGNSA. CDR3 length: 14 residues.

This sequence joins TRBV27 and TRBJ1-1, with D possibly matching TRBD1 (6 bases). V lost 5 bases and J lost 1, with 8 bases in between. CDR3 length: 13 residues. The germline V gene encodes CDR1 MNHEY and CDR2 SMNVEV (reference sequence). CDR3 region: CASSGQSNTEAFF. The CDR3 DNA reads TGTGCCAGCAGTGGACAGTCGAACACTGAAGCTTTCTTT.

This clone was seen a handful of times. J is TRBJ1-2 and V is TRBV10-3, with 7 nucleotides matching TRBD1. V gave up 6 bases and J gave up 6 bases; unmatched junction bases: 4. This CDR3 has 12 amino acids. CDR1 is ENHRY and CDR2 is SYGVKD in the germline V gene. The CDR3 DNA reads TGTGCCATCAGGATTGACAGGGATGGCTACACCTTC. As protein: CAIRIDRDGYTF.

The genes are TRBV5-1 and TRBJ2-1; TRBD2 matches 8 bases. V lost 4 bases, J lost 0 bases, and 9 bases stayed unmatched. CDR1 is SGHRS, CDR2 YFSETQ, per germline. CDR3 length: 17 amino acids. CDR3 coding DNA: TGCGCCAGCAGCACTTCTATAGCGGGGAGCTCCTACAATGAGCAGTTCTTC. Protein: CASSTSIAGSSYNEQFF.